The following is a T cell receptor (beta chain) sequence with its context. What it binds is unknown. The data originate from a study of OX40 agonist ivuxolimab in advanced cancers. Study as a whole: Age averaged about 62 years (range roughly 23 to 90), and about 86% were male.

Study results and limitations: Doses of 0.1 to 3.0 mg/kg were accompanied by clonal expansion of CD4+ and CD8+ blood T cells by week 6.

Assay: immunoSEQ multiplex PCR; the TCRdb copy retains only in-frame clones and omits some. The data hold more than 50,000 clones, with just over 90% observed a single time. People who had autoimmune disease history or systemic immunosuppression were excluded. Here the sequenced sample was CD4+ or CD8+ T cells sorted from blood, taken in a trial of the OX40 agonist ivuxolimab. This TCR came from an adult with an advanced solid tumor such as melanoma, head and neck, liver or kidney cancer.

CDR3 amino acids: CAIRSDRANYGYTF. CDR3 sequence (DNA): TGTGCCATCAGATCGGACAGGGCTAACTATGGCTACACCTTC. The rearrangement joins TRBV6-1 to TRBJ1-2, with TRBD1 matching over 8 bases. Unmatched junction bases numbered 7, after V lost 10 bases and J lost 0 bases. This CDR3 region has 14 residues. Germline V gene data show CDR1 as MNHNS and CDR2 as SASEGT.